This TCR beta chain was retrieved from a study of blood T cells in healthy people across ages. The study's findings and limits: CMV status of donors was unknown, possibly confounding expanded clonotype changes. Naive CD4+ cell counts and diversity both ran higher in long-lived than in aged donors.

This CDR3 has 14 amino acids. Between the trimmed V and J ends, which lost 1 base and 0 bases, there was a span of 5 bases. CDR1 and CDR2 from the germline V gene are SGHRS and YFSETQ. The use of a sample-barcoded 5' primer and a J-beta primer mix characterized a second PCR of about 7 to 12 cycles. A 12-random-nucleotide template-switch adaptor tagged each cDNA molecule. Each CDR3 protein is one row after TCRdb ran MiXCR on the 5' RACE reads. The data show hundreds of thousands of distinct CDR3 sequences, around 50% seen once. Note on this clonotype: Its antigen is undetermined.

This sequence originates from a woman aged 80 or older in good health. The chain has TRBV5-1 and TRBJ1-3; D unresolved. The sequenced sample was blood. This chain's CDR3 is CASSLSYSGNTIYF. The CDR3 DNA is TGCGCCAGCAGCTTGTCGTACTCTGGAAACACCATATATTTT. The full variable domain, completed using reference TRBV5-1 and TRBJ1-3, is KAGVTQTPRYLIKTRGQQVTLSCSPISGHRSVSWYQQTPGQGLQFLFEYFSETQRNKGNFPGRFSGRQFSNSRSEMNVSTLELGDSALYLCASSLSYSGNTIYFGEGSWLTVV.